Presented here are 10 T cell receptor beta chains from one specimen sequenced in a study of blood T cell repertoires in COVID-19. Data came from immunoSEQ multiplex PCR; TCRdb stores just in-frame clones and leaves some out. The table lists about 83,000 clones, more than 75% of them singletons. The sample taken for sequencing was peripheral blood. The receptors shown here come from a man aged 45 to 65 with active COVID-19.

The chain is built from TRBV28 and TRBJ1-2; 9 bases map to TRBD1. CDR1 and CDR2 (germline): MDHEN, SYDVKM. The trim removed 4 bases at V and 7 bases at J, leaving 10 bases unmatched. CDR3 length equals 15 residues. CDR3 sequence (DNA): TGTGCCAGCAGTTACCCCGCCGGGACAGGGATTGGCTACACCTTC. Its translation is CASSYPAGTGIGYTF.

The chain joins TRBV6-5 to TRBJ2-1; 11 nucleotides match TRBD2. CDR1 MNHEY and CDR2 SVGAGI come from the germline V gene. After removal of 6 bases from V and 8 bases from J, the junction contained 9 bases not matched to a gene. This CDR3 region has 15 residues. The CDR3 reads CASRKETSGSYEQFF. As DNA, the CDR3 is TGTGCCAGCAGAAAAGAAACTAGCGGGAGCTATGAGCAGTTCTTC.

This chain joins TRBV27 and TRBJ2-3; perhaps TRBD2 as D (5 bases). Trimming took 4 bases from V and 6 from J, leaving 11 bases between them. CDR1 and CDR2 from the germline V gene are MNHEY and SMNVEV (reference sequence). The length of the CDR3 is 13 residues. CDR3 DNA: TGTGCCAGCAGTTCCCGGACTGTGGATACGCAGTATTTT. Amino acid sequence: CASSSRTVDTQYF.

This clone came up once. The chain combines TRBV6-2 or TRBV6-3 with TRBJ2-5; D might be TRBD2 (5 bases). V was cut by 6 bases and J by 3 bases, with 8 bases left in between. This CDR3 is built from 12 residues. CDR1 and CDR2 (germline): MNHEY, SVGEGT. In nucleotides, the CDR3 is TGTGCCAGCAGCGCGAGGGAAGAGACCCAGTACTTC. It translates to CASSAREETQYF.

This chain links TRBV7-9 with TRBJ1-4; 7 bases map to TRBD1. This CDR3 spans 14 amino acids. Germline trimming cut 6 bases from V and 3 bases from J; bases unmatched to any gene: 4. Germline CDR1 reads SEHNR; CDR2 reads FQNEAQ (reference sequence). The CDR3 reads CASSRDRSNEKLFF. CDR3 in DNA: TGTGCCAGCAGTCGGGACAGATCTAATGAAAAACTGTTTTTT. The complete variable domain, with remaining parts taken from reference TRBV7-9 and TRBJ1-4, reads DTGVSQNPRHKITKRGQNVTFRCDPISEHNRLYWYRQTLGQGPEFLTYFQNEAQLEKSRLLSDRFSAERPKGSFSTLEIQRTEQGDSAMYLCASSRDRSNEKLFFGSGTQLSVL.

The chain carries TRBV7-9 and TRBJ2-7, with D possibly being TRBD2 (6 bases). Germline V lookup: CDR1 SEHNR, CDR2 FQNEAQ (reference sequence). V dropped 4 bases and J dropped 5 bases, with 12 bases sitting between them. This CDR3 comprises 13 residues. The CDR3 region is CASSSLAIHEQYF. The CDR3 DNA sequence: TGTGCCAGCAGCTCCCTAGCGATCCACGAGCAGTACTTC.

This clone was observed a single time. The J gene is TRBJ2-2, the V gene TRBV19; unclear D gene. The germline gives CDR1 LNHDA, CDR2 SQIVND (reference sequence). This CDR3 has 14 amino acids. V was cut by 1 base and J by 4 bases, with 7 bases left in between. The CDR3 sequence is CASSIALFTGELFF. The CDR3 DNA reads as TGTGCCAGTAGTATAGCCCTTTTCACCGGGGAGCTGTTTTTT.

The chain's CDR3 is CASSRSGHPRVDGYTF. The CDR3, as DNA: TGTGCCAGCAGCCGAAGTGGCCACCCCCGTGTCGATGGCTACACCTTC. The V call is TRBV14, the J call TRBJ1-2; D uncertain. Germline V gene sequence: CDR1 SGHDN, CDR2 FVKESK. Trimming cost V 4 bases and J 6 bases, with 21 bases left between them. The CDR3 length is 16 residues.

The chain recombines TRBV5-1 with TRBJ1-1; TRBD1 might be the D (5 bases). Trimming left V 5 bases short and J 0 bases short, with 14 bases between. This CDR3 has 15 residues. CDR1 is SGHRS, CDR2 YFSETQ, per germline. The CDR3 is CASRSSGGVNTEAFF. The CDR3 DNA reads TGCGCCAGCAGGTCTTCCGGGGGGGTGAACACTGAAGCTTTCTTT.

This clone was counted a few times. J is TRBJ1-1 and V is TRBV6-5, with D perhaps TRBD1 (5 bases). Germline V CDR1 and CDR2: MNHEY, SVGAGI. CDR3 length equals 14 residues. V lost 9 bases, J lost 0 bases, and 14 bases lay in between. CDR3 amino acids: CASSKKGMNTEAFF. DNA for the CDR3: TGTGCCAGTTCAAAAAAGGGGATGAACACTGAAGCTTTCTTT.